The 2 T cell receptor beta chains reported below all come from one sample, sequenced in a study of spatial heterogeneity in lung cancer. Findings and caveats of the study: Expanded alpha and beta TCR counts within tumors tracked tumor mutation counts.

What these receptors recognize is not known. Time point here: sample taken at primary tumor resection. TCRdb ran MiXCR on the 5' RACE reads and lists one entry per CDR3 protein. In the table there are 25,000 to 30,000 distinct CDR3 sequences, approximately 7.7% of which are singletons. The sequencing used lung tumor tissue, collected at surgery. All receptors come from a male donor with early-stage non-small cell lung cancer.

This clonotype showed up many times. The chain joins TRBV20-1 to TRBJ1-3; no clear D gene. The CDR3 spans 14 residues. Germline CDR1 is DFQATT and CDR2 is SNEGSKA (reference sequence). The ends were cut back, 0 bases at V and 4 bases at J, with 10 bases in the middle. The CDR3 coding sequence is TGCAGTGCTAGAGACAGAAAATTCGGAAACACCATATATTTT. It encodes CSARDRKFGNTIYF.

This clonotype was seen ten or more times. The chain carries TRBV12-3 or TRBV12-4 and TRBJ1-1, with 11 bases that match TRBD1. This CDR3 contains 13 residues. V gave up 6 bases and J gave up 3 bases; unmatched junction bases: 0. The CDR3 protein is CASRGQGDTEAFF. In nucleotides, the CDR3 is TGTGCCAGCAGGGGACAGGGGGACACTGAAGCTTTCTTT.